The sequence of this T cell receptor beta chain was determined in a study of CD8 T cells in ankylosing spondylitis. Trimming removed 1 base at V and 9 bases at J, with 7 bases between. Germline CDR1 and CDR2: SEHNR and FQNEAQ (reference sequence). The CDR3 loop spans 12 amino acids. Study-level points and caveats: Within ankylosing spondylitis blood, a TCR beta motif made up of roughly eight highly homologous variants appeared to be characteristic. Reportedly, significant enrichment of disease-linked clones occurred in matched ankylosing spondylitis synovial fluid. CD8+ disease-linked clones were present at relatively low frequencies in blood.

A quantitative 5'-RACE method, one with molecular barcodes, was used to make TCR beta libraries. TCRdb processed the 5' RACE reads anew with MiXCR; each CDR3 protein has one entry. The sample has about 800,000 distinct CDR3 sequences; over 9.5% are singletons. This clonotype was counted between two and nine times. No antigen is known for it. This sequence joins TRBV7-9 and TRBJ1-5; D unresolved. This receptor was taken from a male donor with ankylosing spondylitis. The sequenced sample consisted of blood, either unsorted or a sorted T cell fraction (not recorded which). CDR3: CASSLEGPPQHF. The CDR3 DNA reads TGTGCCAGCAGCTTAGAGGGTCCGCCCCAGCATTTT. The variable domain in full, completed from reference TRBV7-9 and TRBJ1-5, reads DTGVSQNPRHKITKRGQNVTFRCDPISEHNRLYWYRQTLGQGPEFLTYFQNEAQLEKSRLLSDRFSAERPKGSFSTLEIQRTEQGDSAMYLCASSLEGPPQHFGDGTRLSIL.